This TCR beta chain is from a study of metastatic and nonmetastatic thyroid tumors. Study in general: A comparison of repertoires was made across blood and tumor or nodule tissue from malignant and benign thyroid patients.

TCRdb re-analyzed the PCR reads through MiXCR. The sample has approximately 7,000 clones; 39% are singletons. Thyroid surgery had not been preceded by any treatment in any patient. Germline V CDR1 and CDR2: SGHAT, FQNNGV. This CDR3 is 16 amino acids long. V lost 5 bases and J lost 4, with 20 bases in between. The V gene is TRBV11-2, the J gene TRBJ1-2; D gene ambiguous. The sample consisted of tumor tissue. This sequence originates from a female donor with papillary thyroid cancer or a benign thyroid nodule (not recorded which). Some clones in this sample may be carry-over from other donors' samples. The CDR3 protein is CASSQGSPRAGYGYTF. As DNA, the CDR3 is TGTGCCAGCAGCCAAGGGTCACCACGAGCGGGCTATGGCTACACCTTC.